The sample holds a few counts of the clone carrying this T cell receptor beta chain. Expressed TCRB transcripts got sequenced, as all isolated RNA was reverse transcribed. Produced via immunoSEQ multiplex PCR; TCRdb's table is partial and in-frame only. The sample carries about 620,000 clones, about 14% recorded once. These data originate in a study of beta chain features in type 1 diabetes. Germline trimming cut 4 bases from V and 1 base from J; bases unmatched to any gene: 13. In germline, CDR1 is SGHAT, CDR2 FQNNGV. This CDR3 is 19 amino acids long. This rearrangement joins TRBV11-2 to TRBJ2-6; TRBD2 aligns across 7 bases. The sample was naive CD4+ T cells from blood. The origin of this receptor is a man aged 18-30 years in good health. CDR3 protein: CASSSPRRGGGSGANVLTF. The CDR3 DNA is TGTGCCAGCAGCTCACCCCGACGGGGCGGGGGTTCTGGGGCCAACGTCCTGACTTTC.